This T cell receptor (beta chain) was profiled in a study of T cell responses to AZD1222 COVID-19 vaccine listed by TCRdb under 2021. About the full investigation: A total of 233 trial participants underwent TCR sequencing, of whom nearly 210 received two doses of AZD1222 and about 26 received two doses of the MenACWY control vaccine. Trial participants were enrolled into age subgroups of 18-55, 56-69 and 70-plus years, which contained around 150, 28 and 57 TCR-sequenced participants, respectively. Overall study results and their limits: Spike-specific TCR breadth and depth rose significantly after two AZD1222 doses compared with day 0 and with MenACWY recipients. Because no day 14 peak-response samples were available, repertoires were characterized only after the peak T cell response. Only five or six AZD1222 recipients were SARS-CoV-2 seropositive at baseline, limiting conclusions about previously exposed vaccinees. The vaccine-associated CD4 TCRs covered the entire spike protein, and the dominant responses fell in regions 160-218 and 743-854. Participants were mostly white British and included more females than males, and it was suggested by the authors that clonal diversity may have been underestimated. Reportedly, close to half of the unique spike-specific TCRs recognized epitopes lying outside the regions that are mutated in the B.1.351 and B.1.1.7 variants. In the small 56-69-year group, the increase in depth fell short of significance, most likely because of low power.

Details on this clone: Its antigen is still unknown. No clone much larger than this one lies a single base away; base qualities are absent.

The CDR3 regions of human TCRbeta chains were analyzed by immunosequencing. The authors' pipeline ran thus. TCRs in the repertoires were compared against a reference library of SARS-CoV-2-specific TCRs that had been generated with the MIRA antigen-specificity platform. Breadth was defined as the fraction of unique TCRs that were SARS-CoV-2-associated, and depth was defined as the fraction of total T cells that were SARS-CoV-2-associated. Using the MIRA data, each spike-specific TCR was assigned both to the spike region to which the TCR was reactive and to a CD4 or CD8 class. Log10-transformed breadth and depth values were compared by one-way ANOVA with Sidak's multiple comparisons tests. TCRdb provides this immuneACCESS table in a form limited to in-frame rearrangements. Some clones are lacking; in checked studies, under half of them reflect an unresolved V gene, and why the rest are absent is not known. V, J and clone size reflect that table, while D and trimming were determined from the DNA. The sample table lists tens of thousands of clones, 90% of them with a count of one. The ten largest clonotypes hold 3% to 3.5% of the sample.

The time point label, read with the paper, signifies: about 28 days (+/-7) after the second vaccine dose. AZD1222 recipients whose second dose came at about 4 weeks and those whose second dose came at about 12 weeks were combined into one group, since spike-specific TCR depth and breadth did not differ between the two schedules. The vaccinee samples were drawn from two UK trials, COV001 and COV002, one of which was a single-blind randomized controlled phase 2/3 trial testing AZD1222 (ChAdOx1 nCoV-19) in healthy adults. For TCRbeta chain sequencing, PBMC samples were collected from trial participants at day 0 and at day 28 after the second dose. V is reduced by 4 bases and J by 1 base, leaving a spacing of 20 bases between them. The CDR3 spans 17 residues, from the cysteine through the phenylalanine. Only the CDR3 part of the read is kept: 51 bases, read in frame from the first base. The germline V gene sets CDR1 to SGHRS and CDR2 to YFSETQ.

This clonotype was obtained from an adult who received the AZD1222 COVID-19 vaccine. This sequence uses TRBV5-1 and TRBJ2-5; a tentative D match to TRBD2 spans 6 bases. The sample consisted of peripheral blood, taken 28 days after the second AZD1222 dose. The DNA reads TGCGCCAGCAGCCCAAATCCAGGAGGGCAGGTCCAAGAGACCCAGTACTTC. Translated, this gives CASSPNPGGQVQETQYF.